The 28 T cell receptor beta chains in this list originate from one sample, sequenced in a study of neurological immune-mediated disorders. TCRdb called the 5' RACE reads again in MiXCR, with one record for every CDR3 protein. The sample gives about 50,000 distinct CDR3 sequences, approximately 3.3% of which show up once; under 6% is in the top ten. The specimen sequenced was PBMCs. These receptors were taken from a man aged 40-49 years with multiple sclerosis.

This clonotype has at least ten counts. This chain connects TRBV20-1 to TRBJ1-1; 9 bases line up with TRBD1. Germline lookup yields CDR1 DFQATT and CDR2 SNEGSKA (reference sequence). This CDR3 is 13 amino acids long. V lost 2 bases, J lost 8 bases, and 6 bases stayed unmatched. CDR3 DNA sequence: TGCAGTGCTAGACCACACGACAGGGGGGAAGCTTTCTTT. Its translation: CSARPHDRGEAFF.

In this sample, this clonotype turned up a few times. This chain links TRBV6-6 with TRBJ2-3, with 9 nucleotides matching TRBD2. This CDR3 contains 16 residues. Germline CDR1 is MNHNY and CDR2 is SVGAGI (reference sequence). The V gene end was trimmed by 6 bases and the J gene end by 0 bases; junction bases not matched to a gene: 7. In nucleotides, the CDR3 is TGTGCCAGCAGACCGATAGCGGGGGCGAGCACAGATACGCAGTATTTT. Residues: CASRPIAGASTDTQYF.

This clonotype appeared many times. This chain uses TRBV7-8 with TRBJ2-2, with D unresolved. The V and J ends lost 2 bases and 5 bases respectively, with 9 bases between them. The CDR3 sequence is 14 residues long. The V gene's germline CDR1 is SGHVS and CDR2 FQNEAQ. The CDR3 here is CASSLNQLTGELFF. CDR3 sequence (DNA): TGTGCCAGCAGCTTAAATCAGCTTACCGGGGAGCTGTTTTTT.

Many counts were recorded for this clonotype. V usage is TRBV5-6 and J usage is TRBJ1-6; D is unclear. This CDR3 has 14 residues. The germline CDR1 and CDR2 sequences are SGHDT and YYEEEE. V lost 6 bases, J lost 9 bases, and 16 bases lay in between. The CDR3 sequence is CASTTDGPPSPLHF. The DNA for the CDR3 is TGTGCCAGCACCACGGACGGGCCTCCTTCACCCCTCCACTTT.

This clonotype was recorded many times. J is TRBJ2-7 and V is TRBV28; D uncertain. The CDR3 sequence is 14 residues long. The V end lost 7 bases, the J end lost 0 bases, and 13 bases lay between the germline ends. Per germline, CDR1 MDHEN and CDR2 SYDVKM. CDR3 bases: TGTGCCAGCACGTTCCGACTGGGCTCCTACGAGCAGTACTTC. Protein sequence: CASTFRLGSYEQYF. The full variable domain, completed using reference TRBV28 and TRBJ2-7, is DVKVTQSSRYLVKRTGEKVFLECVQDMDHENMFWYRQDPGLGLRLIYFSYDVKMKEKGDIPEGYSVSREKKERFSLILESASTNQTSMYLCASTFRLGSYEQYFGPGTRLTVT.

At least ten counts were recorded for this clonotype. The chain couples TRBV12-3 or TRBV12-4 to TRBJ2-7; D is tentatively TRBD1 or TRBD2 (7 bases each). Trimming removed 8 bases from V and 4 bases from J, with 12 bases in between. This CDR3 is built from 12 residues. The CDR3 region has the DNA TGTGCCAGCCCAGGGGGGGGGTACGAGCAGTACTTC. Protein product: CASPGGGYEQYF.

Many counts were recorded for this clonotype. The junction shows a germline mismatch at one end, possibly a read error. V is TRBV7-9 and J is TRBJ1-5; a weak D match, TRBD1 (6 bases). The CDR3 is made up of 13 amino acids. The germline gives CDR1 SEHNR, CDR2 FQNEAQ (reference sequence). The DNA of the CDR3 is TGTGCCAGCAGCTTAGAGGGGGGTCAGCCCCAGAATTTT. Encoded protein: CASSLEGGQPQNF.

For this clonotype: A much larger clone lies a single base off, so this may be a read error. The CDR3 nucleotides are TGCGCCAGCAGCCAAGTGAGTAAGGTGGGCGGCTACACCTTC. Protein: CASSQVSKVGGYTF. The V call is TRBV4-1, the J call TRBJ1-2; D gene uncertain. Germline V gene lookup returns CDR1 MGHRA and CDR2 YSYEKL. CDR3 size: 14 residues. Trimming stripped 1 base from V and 8 bases from J, with 14 bases between.

This clonotype was picked up many times. This sequence joins TRBV11-2 and TRBJ2-5, with D possibly matching TRBD1 (6 bases). This CDR3 spans 12 amino acids. CDR1 SGHAT and CDR2 FQNNGV come from the germline V gene. V was pared by 2 bases and J by 5 bases, with 6 bases between. The CDR3 loop is CASSLQGETQYF. The CDR3 DNA is TGTGCCAGCAGCTTACAGGGGGAGACCCAGTACTTC.

This clonotype showed up many times. The chain combines TRBV5-5 with TRBJ2-3, with TRBD2 matching over 14 bases. Germline CDR1 SGHKS, CDR2 YYEKEE (reference sequence). This CDR3 comprises 15 residues. Unmatched junction bases numbered 6, after V lost 7 bases and J lost 5 bases. The CDR3 DNA sequence: TGTGCCAGCGGGACCGGGACTAGCGGGGGAGATACGCAGTATTTT. Protein product: CASGTGTSGGDTQYF.

Many counts were recorded for this clonotype. The chain uses TRBV27 and TRBJ2-7; 9 bases line up with TRBD2. The CDR3 length is 15 residues. Germline V CDR1 and CDR2: MNHEY, SMNVEV (reference sequence). The V segment lost 6 bases and the J segment 0 bases; nucleotides outside the gene matches: 6. The CDR3 nucleotides read TGTGCCAGCAGCCCGCTAGCGGGAAGCTCCTACGAGCAGTACTTC. Translation gives CASSPLAGSSYEQYF.

Worth noting for this clonotype: This may be a read error: a much more frequent sequence differs by one nucleotide. The V gene is TRBV6-5, the J gene TRBJ1-6; the D is unclear. This CDR3 has 12 residues. Germline loops: CDR1 MNHEY, CDR2 SVGAGI. CDR3: CASTAYNSPLRF. The CDR3, as DNA: TGTGCCAGCACCGCCTATAATTCACCCCTCCGCTTT.

This clonotype was found many times. The chain joins TRBV12-3 or TRBV12-4 to TRBJ2-7; perhaps TRBD1 as D (5 bases). Trimming took 1 base from V and 3 from J, leaving 7 bases between them. The CDR3 covers 13 residues. As DNA, the CDR3 is TGTGCCAGCAGTTTAGGCAGGGACTACGAGCAGTACTTC. Amino acid sequence: CASSLGRDYEQYF.

This clonotype was seen ten or more times. The V and J genes are TRBV7-9 and TRBJ1-5; TRBD1 matches 9 bases. After removal of 5 bases from V and 2 bases from J, the junction contained 4 bases not matched to a gene. The CDR3 has 15 amino acids. Germline loops: CDR1 SEHNR, CDR2 FQNEAQ (reference sequence). The CDR3 here is CASSQTGGGNQPQHF. The CDR3 DNA follows: TGTGCCAGCAGCCAAACAGGGGGCGGCAATCAGCCCCAGCATTTT.

This clonotype has at least ten counts. The V gene is TRBV5-1, the J gene TRBJ2-5; no clear D. CDR1 and CDR2 from the germline V gene are SGHRS and YFSETQ. V shed 10 bases and J shed 2 bases, with 12 bases lying between them. The CDR3 totals 12 residues. The CDR3 DNA reads as TGCGCCCCAATAGGCAATCAAGAGACCCAGTACTTC. Translated, it gives CAPIGNQETQYF.

The sample holds many counts of this clonotype. This chain connects TRBV5-1 to TRBJ1-2; TRBD1 matches at 8 bases. The CDR3 consists of 15 residues. Germline V lookup: CDR1 SGHRS, CDR2 YFSETQ. The J segment lost 3 bases and the V segment lost 3 bases, leaving 7 bases of the junction unmatched. The CDR3 region has the DNA TGCGCCAGCAGCTATACAGGGGGGTTAGACTATGGCTACACCTTC. Translated, it gives CASSYTGGLDYGYTF. Based on the CDR3 plus reference TRBV5-1 and TRBJ1-2, the full variable domain is KAGVTQTPRYLIKTRGQQVTLSCSPISGHRSVSWYQQTPGQGLQFLFEYFSETQRNKGNFPGRFSGRQFSNSRSEMNVSTLELGDSALYLCASSYTGGLDYGYTFGSGTRLTVV.

This clonotype has ten or more counts. The rearrangement uses TRBV25-1 and TRBJ1-4; D perhaps matches TRBD1 (5 bases). The V end was cut by 7 bases, the J end by 7 bases, with 19 bases between. CDR1 MGHDK and CDR2 SYGVNS come from the germline V gene. The CDR3 sequence is 15 residues long. CDR3 sequence (DNA): TGTGCCAGCACCCCGCGCCAAGGGGTTGGTGAAAAACTGTTTTTT. It translates to CASTPRQGVGEKLFF.

This clonotype was recorded many times. The genes are TRBV7-2 and TRBJ2-7; D unresolved. CDR1 is SGHTA, CDR2 FQGNSA, per germline. The CDR3 loop spans 15 amino acids. V lost 1 base, J lost 0 bases, and 10 bases lay in between. As DNA, the CDR3 is TGTGCCAGCAGCTTAGACACCGCCTTCTCCTACGAGCAGTACTTC. It yields the protein CASSLDTAFSYEQYF. Filled out from reference TRBV7-2 and TRBJ2-7, the complete variable domain reads GAGVSQSPSNKVTEKGKDVELRCDPISGHTALYWYRQSLGQGLEFLIYFQGNSAPDKSGLPSDRFSAERTGGSVSTLTIQRTQQEDSAVYLCASSLDTAFSYEQYFGPGTRLTVT.

This clonotype was picked up a small number of times. The chain links TRBV20-1 to TRBJ1-5; 10 bases fit TRBD1. Germline values: CDR1 DFQATT, CDR2 SNEGSKA (reference sequence). J was trimmed by 5 bases and V by 0 bases; bases with no gene match: 1. This CDR3 spans 14 amino acids. The CDR3, as DNA: TGCAGTGCTAGAGACGGACAGGGGGATCAGCCCCAGCATTTT. Protein sequence: CSARDGQGDQPQHF.

This clonotype was counted at least ten times. V is TRBV12-3 or TRBV12-4 and J is TRBJ1-1; TRBD1 matches at 11 bases. CDR3 size: 14 residues. The V gene end was trimmed by 6 bases and the J gene end by 6 bases; junction bases not matched to a gene: 6. The CDR3 DNA follows: TGTGCCAGCAGCCTGGGACAGGGGGGCGCTGAAGCTTTCTTT. This translates into CASSLGQGGAEAFF.

The chain is built from TRBV5-1 and TRBJ1-2; 7 nucleotides line up with TRBD1. The V gene's germline CDR1 is SGHRS and CDR2 YFSETQ. J lost 4 bases, V lost 4 bases, and 10 bases had no gene match. This CDR3 spans 15 amino acids. CDR3 sequence (DNA): TGCGCCAGCAGCCCCCGGACAGGTGATCCCTATGGCTACACCTTC. This translates into CASSPRTGDPYGYTF.

The chain uses TRBV5-1 and TRBJ2-1; possibly TRBD1 for D (5 bases). CDR3 length: 14 residues. The V gene's germline CDR1 is SGHRS and CDR2 YFSETQ. The germline V and J ends were trimmed by 2 bases and 0 bases, with 6 bases remaining between them. As DNA, the CDR3 is TGCGCCAGCAGCTTTACAGGCTCCTACAATGAGCAGTTCTTC. Translating gives CASSFTGSYNEQFF.

Details on this clonotype: One junction end disagrees with the germline gene, perhaps due to a read error. The chain carries TRBV12-3 or TRBV12-4 and TRBJ2-1; 8 nucleotides line up with TRBD2. The CDR3 loop spans 13 amino acids. This CDR3 reads CANSSGGGNEQFF. Here the CDR3 DNA reads TGTGCCAACAGTTCCGGGGGGGGAAATGAGCAGTTCTTC.

This clonotype was seen ten or more times. The chain couples TRBV2 to TRBJ1-1; D remains ambiguous. This CDR3 spans 12 amino acids. Germline CDR1 SNHLY, CDR2 FYNNEI. The V and J ends lost 3 bases and 8 bases respectively, with 10 bases between them. CDR3 region: CASSDDRPEAFF. The CDR3 region has the DNA TGTGCCAGCAGTGATGATCGGCCCGAAGCTTTCTTT.

In the case of this clonotype: A much bigger clone sits one base away, suggesting this may be a read error. V gene TRBV12-3 or TRBV12-4 combines with J gene TRBJ2-5; D gene ambiguous. CDR3 length: 13 amino acids. The germline V and J ends were trimmed by 5 bases and 6 bases, with 13 bases remaining between them. CDR3 nucleotides: TGTGCCAGCAGTCTTAGGACGGAGAAGACCCAGTACTTC. Translated, it gives CASSLRTEKTQYF.

This clonotype was found many times. This could be a read error, since a much larger clone is one nucleotide away. The chain is built from TRBV15 and TRBJ2-3; 8 positions match TRBD2. Trimming took 1 base from V and 2 from J; bases not matched to a gene: 2. This CDR3 contains 15 residues. From germline, CDR1 is LNHNV and CDR2 YYDKDF (reference sequence). In nucleotides, the CDR3 is TGTGCCACCAGCAGAGCGGGGGGGACCACAGATACGCAGTATTTT. This translates into CATSRAGGTTDTQYF.

This clonotype was detected ten times or more. This chain links TRBV10-3 with TRBJ2-5, with unresolved D. Germline CDR1 is ENHRY and CDR2 is SYGVKD. CDR3 length: 13 amino acids. Trimming cost V 4 bases and J 5 bases, with 11 bases left between them. The CDR3 loop is CAISVQALETQYF. The DNA for the CDR3 is TGTGCCATCAGTGTGCAGGCGCTGGAGACCCAGTACTTC.

This clonotype was picked up many times. J is TRBJ2-3 and V is TRBV20-1; 8 positions match TRBD2. Looked up from germline, CDR1 is DFQATT and CDR2 is SNEGSKA (reference sequence). Losses at the gene ends were 1 base for V and 2 bases for J; bases not matched to a gene: 5. This CDR3 spans 15 amino acids. The CDR3 loop is CSARVTSDHTDTQYF. CDR3 bases: TGCAGTGCTAGAGTGACTAGCGACCACACAGATACGCAGTATTTT.